This T cell receptor (beta chain) was sequenced during a study of T cells of healthy individuals. One entry per CDR3 protein, called by TCRdb with MiXCR from the 5' RACE reads. The sample lists roughly 87,000 distinct CDR3 sequences, 17% occurring once. This clonotype has more than one count but fewer than ten. This TCR was sampled from a human donor in good health.

CDR3 sequence reads: CAWSVMGHSYSNQPQHF. CDR3 DNA sequence: TGTGCCTGGAGTGTTATGGGACACTCCTATAGCAATCAGCCCCAGCATTTT. The J gene is TRBJ1-5, the V gene TRBV30; D possibly corresponds to TRBD1 (6 bases). The germline CDR1 and CDR2 sequences are GTSNPN and SVGIG (reference sequence). This CDR3 region has 17 residues. V lost 0 bases and J 0 bases, leaving 15 bases between the germline ends.